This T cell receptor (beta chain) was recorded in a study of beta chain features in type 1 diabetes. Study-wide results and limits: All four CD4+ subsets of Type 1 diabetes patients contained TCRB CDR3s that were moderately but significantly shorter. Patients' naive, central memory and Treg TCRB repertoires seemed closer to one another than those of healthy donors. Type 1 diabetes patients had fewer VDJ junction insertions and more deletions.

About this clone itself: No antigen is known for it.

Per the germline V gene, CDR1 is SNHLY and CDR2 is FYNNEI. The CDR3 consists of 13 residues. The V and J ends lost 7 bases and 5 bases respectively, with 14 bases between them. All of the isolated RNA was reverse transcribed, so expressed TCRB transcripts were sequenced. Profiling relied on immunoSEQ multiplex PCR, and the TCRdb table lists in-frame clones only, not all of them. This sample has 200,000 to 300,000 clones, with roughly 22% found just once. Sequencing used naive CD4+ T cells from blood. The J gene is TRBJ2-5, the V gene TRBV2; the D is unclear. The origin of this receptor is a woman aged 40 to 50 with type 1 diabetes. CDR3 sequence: CASIAFAGETQYF. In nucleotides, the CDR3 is TGTGCCAGCATAGCCTTCGCCGGCGAGACCCAGTACTTC.